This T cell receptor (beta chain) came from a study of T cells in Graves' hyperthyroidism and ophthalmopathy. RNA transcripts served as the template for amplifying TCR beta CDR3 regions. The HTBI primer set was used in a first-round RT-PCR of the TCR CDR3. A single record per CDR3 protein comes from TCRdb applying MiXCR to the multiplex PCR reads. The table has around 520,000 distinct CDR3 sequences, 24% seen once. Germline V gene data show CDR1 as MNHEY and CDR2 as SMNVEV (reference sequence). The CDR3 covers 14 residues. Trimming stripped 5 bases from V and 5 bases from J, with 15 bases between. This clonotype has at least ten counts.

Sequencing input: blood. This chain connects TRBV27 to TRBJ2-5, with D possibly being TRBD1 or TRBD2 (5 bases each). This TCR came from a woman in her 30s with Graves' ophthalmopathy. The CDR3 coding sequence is TGTGCCAGCAGTGTCCAGGGTGAGGGGGAGACCCAGTACTTC. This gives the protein CASSVQGEGETQYF.